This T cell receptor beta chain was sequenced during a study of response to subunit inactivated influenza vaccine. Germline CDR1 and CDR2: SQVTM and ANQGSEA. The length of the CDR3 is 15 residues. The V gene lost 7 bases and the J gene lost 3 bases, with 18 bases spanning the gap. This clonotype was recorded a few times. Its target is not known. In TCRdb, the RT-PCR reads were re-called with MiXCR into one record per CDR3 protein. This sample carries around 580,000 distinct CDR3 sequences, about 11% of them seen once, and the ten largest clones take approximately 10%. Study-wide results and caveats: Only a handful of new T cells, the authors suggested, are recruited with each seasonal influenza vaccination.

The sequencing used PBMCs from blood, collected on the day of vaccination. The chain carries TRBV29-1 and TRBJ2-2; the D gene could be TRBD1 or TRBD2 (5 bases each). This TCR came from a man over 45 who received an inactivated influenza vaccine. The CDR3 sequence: CSALTRGRYTGELFF. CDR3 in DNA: TGCAGCGCTCTCACCCGGGGACGGTACACCGGGGAGCTGTTTTTT.